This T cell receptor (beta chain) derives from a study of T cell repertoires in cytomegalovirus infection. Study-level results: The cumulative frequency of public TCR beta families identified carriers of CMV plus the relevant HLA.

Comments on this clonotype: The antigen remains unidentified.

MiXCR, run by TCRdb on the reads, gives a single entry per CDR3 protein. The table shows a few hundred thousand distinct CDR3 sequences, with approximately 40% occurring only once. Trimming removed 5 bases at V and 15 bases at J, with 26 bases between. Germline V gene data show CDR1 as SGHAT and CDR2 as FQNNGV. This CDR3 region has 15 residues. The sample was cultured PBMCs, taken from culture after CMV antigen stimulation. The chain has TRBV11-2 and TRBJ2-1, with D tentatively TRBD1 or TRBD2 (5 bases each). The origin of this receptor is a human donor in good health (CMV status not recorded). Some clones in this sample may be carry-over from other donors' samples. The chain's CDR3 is CASSLTSRDHRWLFF. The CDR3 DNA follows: TGTGCCAGCAGCCTCACTTCTCGGGACCACCGGTGGCTGTTCTTC.